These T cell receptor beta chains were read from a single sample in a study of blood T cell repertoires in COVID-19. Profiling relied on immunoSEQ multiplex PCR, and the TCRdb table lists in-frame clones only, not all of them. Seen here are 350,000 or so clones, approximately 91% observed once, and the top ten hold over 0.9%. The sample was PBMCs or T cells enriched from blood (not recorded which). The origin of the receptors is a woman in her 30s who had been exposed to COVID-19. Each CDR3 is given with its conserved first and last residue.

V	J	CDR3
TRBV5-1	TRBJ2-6	CASSGLGQGRAGANVLTF
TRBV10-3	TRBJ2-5	CATRTGQETQYF
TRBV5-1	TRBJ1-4	CASSLAAGLDEKLFF
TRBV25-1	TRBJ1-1	CASSGTRAEAFF
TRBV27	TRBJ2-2	CASSWQPGSTGELFF
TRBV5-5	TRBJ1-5	CASSLEGIDNQPQHF
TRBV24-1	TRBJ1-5	CASSGRENQPQHF
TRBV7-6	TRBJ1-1	CASSTVQGKAFF
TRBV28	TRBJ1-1	CASIRGGITEAFF
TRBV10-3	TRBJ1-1	CAIMRQGGTEAFF
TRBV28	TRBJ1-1	CASTSTHTGSTEAFF